The 30 T cell receptor beta chains below all came from one sample that was sequenced in a study of TIL therapy for anti-PD-1-resistant metastatic lung cancer. Indicated time point: pre-treatment sample, taken before nivolumab and TIL therapy. The libraries were made with immunoSEQ v3. Only in-frame clones appear in the TCRdb table, and some are missing; sequencing was by immunoSEQ multiplex PCR. The table has about 50,000 clones, around 80% seen once. The source was blood, collected at baseline. Receptor source: a woman aged 25 to 80 with non-small cell lung cancer.

The rearrangement joins TRBV25-1 to TRBJ1-2, with D maybe TRBD1 (5 bases). The V gene lost 6 bases and the J gene lost 4 bases, with 21 bases spanning the gap. CDR3 length: 16 amino acids. Looked up from germline, CDR1 is MGHDK and CDR2 is SYGVNS. The CDR3 sequence is CASSGSYRLLGYGYTF. DNA of the CDR3: TGTGCCAGCAGCGGGTCCTACAGGCTTCTAGGCTATGGCTACACCTTC.

A single count supports this clone. J is TRBJ2-5 and V is TRBV6-1; TRBD2 might be the D (6 bases). The J call may be wrong; the DNA end is better matched by TRBJ2-7. The CDR3 consists of 15 residues. Per germline, CDR1 MNHNS and CDR2 SASEGT. The CDR3: CASGPGTHNSYEQYF. DNA for the CDR3: TGTGCCAGCGGCCCCGGGACTCATAACTCCTACGAGCAGTACTTC.

The V gene is TRBV1, the J gene TRBJ2-7; whether TRBD2, the table's D call, matches the DNA was not checked. TRBV1 corresponds to a pseudogene. CDR3 size: 19 residues. The CDR3 loop is CTSSQDESGTSGKTYEQYF. CDR3 coding DNA: TGCACCAGCAGCCAAGACGAGTCCGGGACTAGCGGGAAGACCTACGAGCAGTACTTC.

This clone was picked up a small number of times. The V and J genes are TRBV10-3 and TRBJ1-1; 7 bases are a match to TRBD1. With 9 bases clipped from V and 0 bases from J, the junction kept 7 bases outside the gene matches. CDR3 length: 14 residues. From germline, CDR1 is ENHRY and CDR2 SYGVKD. The CDR3 is CAIGDSFMNTEAFF. The CDR3 DNA follows: TGTGCCATAGGGGACAGCTTCATGAACACTGAAGCTTTCTTT.

This clone was counted only a few times. The chain combines TRBV2 with TRBJ2-7; either TRBD1 or TRBD2 may supply D (5 bases each). The germline V gene encodes CDR1 SNHLY and CDR2 FYNNEI. V was shortened by 5 bases and J by 2 bases, with 13 bases between the two germline ends. The length of the CDR3 is 14 residues. The CDR3 nucleotides read TGTGCCAGCAGTCCTACCGGGACCCCCTACGAGCAGTACTTC. Its protein is CASSPTGTPYEQYF.

The count of this clone is one. CDR3 amino acids: CAWGGTGTEKLFF. The CDR3 DNA reads TGTGCCTGGGGGGGGACAGGTACTGAAAAACTGTTTTTT. The genes are TRBV30 and TRBJ1-4; TRBD1 matches 8 bases. There are 13 residues in the CDR3. With V trimmed by 5 bases and J by 7 bases, 6 bases remained unmatched. CDR1 and CDR2 from the germline V gene are GTSNPN and SVGIG (reference sequence).

V usage is TRBV2 and J usage is TRBJ2-5; D is unclear. V was cut by 2 bases and J by 0 bases, with 10 bases left in between. This CDR3 has 15 residues. CDR1 is SNHLY and CDR2 is FYNNEI in the germline V gene. The CDR3 DNA reads as TGTGCCAGCAGTGAATGGGCCGCTTACCAAGAGACCCAGTACTTC. This sequence encodes CASSEWAAYQETQYF.

This chain links TRBV5-5 with TRBJ1-5; 8 positions agree with TRBD1. The CDR3 length is 15 residues. CDR1 is SGHKS and CDR2 is YYEKEE in the germline V gene (reference sequence). V was pared by 1 base and J by 7 bases, with 7 bases of the junction left unmatched. DNA for the CDR3: TGTGCCAGCAGCTTGACAGGGGGACCAGAACAGCCCCAGCATTTT. Translation: CASSLTGGPEQPQHF. Full variable domain (remainder filled in from reference TRBV5-5 and TRBJ1-5): DAGVTQSPTHLIKTRGQQVTLRCSPISGHKSVSWYQQVLGQGPQFIFQYYEKEERGRGNFPDRFSARQFPNYSSELNVNALLLGDSALYLCASSLTGGPEQPQHFGDGTRLSIL.

This clone was seen a single time. The chain joins TRBV4-2 to TRBJ1-2, with 7 bases fitting TRBD1. The CDR3 totals 17 residues. Trimming removed 1 base from V and 4 bases from J; junction bases left unmatched: 12. Germline assignment: CDR1 LGHNA and CDR2 YNFKEQ. The CDR3 nucleotides read TGTGCCAGCAGCCAAGGGTATCCACAGGGGCTCCTCTATGGCTACACCTTC. This codes for CASSQGYPQGLLYGYTF.

The genes are TRBV7-9 and TRBJ2-7; 9 nucleotides match TRBD1. Losses at the gene ends were 5 bases for V and 5 bases for J; bases not matched to a gene: 10. This CDR3 is built from 15 residues. Germline assignment: CDR1 SEHNR and CDR2 FQNEAQ (reference sequence). CDR3 sequence reads: CASSAGTGTFHEQYF. As DNA, the CDR3 is TGTGCCAGCAGCGCGGGGACAGGGACTTTCCACGAGCAGTACTTC.

The chain employs TRBV6-1 and TRBJ2-4; 8 nucleotides match TRBD1. This CDR3 has 19 amino acids. The V and J ends lost 1 base and 0 bases, in that order; junction bases with no gene match: 11. Looked up from germline, CDR1 is MNHNS and CDR2 is SASEGT. The CDR3 loop reads CASSEVWGQVILAKNIQYF. CDR3 DNA: TGTGCCAGCAGTGAAGTATGGGGACAGGTGATTCTAGCCAAAAACATTCAGTACTTC.

The chain recombines TRBV18 with TRBJ1-4; 8 positions agree with TRBD1. The CDR3 contains 15 residues. J lost 9 bases, V lost 2 bases, and 8 bases had no gene match. In germline, CDR1 is KGHSH, CDR2 LQKENI. The CDR3 nucleotides read TGTGCCAGCTCACCATCTACCGGGACAGGCCAAAAACTGTTTTTT. Protein product: CASSPSTGTGQKLFF.

This clone occurred a few times. The rearrangement joins TRBV7-9 to TRBJ1-5, with 8 bases lining up with TRBD1. V lost 5 bases and J lost 2; bases outside the gene matches: 5. Germline CDR1 is SEHNR and CDR2 is FQNEAQ (reference sequence). This CDR3 contains 15 residues. CDR3 protein: CASSQGTGGNQPQHF. The CDR3 nucleotides are TGTGCCAGCAGCCAAGGGACAGGCGGCAATCAGCCCCAGCATTTT.

The chain recombines TRBV29-1 with TRBJ2-7, with 8 positions matching TRBD2. Germline CDR1 SQVTM, CDR2 ANQGSEA. Losses at the gene ends were 6 bases for V and 2 bases for J; bases not matched to a gene: 9. The CDR3 extends over 14 amino acids. The CDR3 DNA reads TGCAGCGTCCCCCGGGGGGGGCAAACCTACGAGCAGTACTTC. Protein product: CSVPRGGQTYEQYF.

This clone was seen a single time. The genes are TRBV4-1 and TRBJ1-4; D gene uncertain. V lost 3 bases and J 0 bases, leaving 17 bases between the germline ends. Germline loops: CDR1 MGHRA, CDR2 YSYEKL. This CDR3 has 18 residues. This chain's CDR3 is CASSHRHGQSATNEKLFF. DNA for the CDR3: TGCGCCAGCAGCCACCGACACGGGCAGAGCGCAACTAATGAAAAACTGTTTTTT.

The chain recombines TRBV10-1 with TRBJ2-3; perhaps TRBD2 as D (5 bases). Trimming pared 4 bases from V and 2 bases from J, leaving 16 bases between. The germline gives CDR1 WNHNN, CDR2 SYGVQD (reference sequence). This CDR3 comprises 16 residues. CDR3 amino acids: CASSAGDLEDTDTQYF. CDR3 nucleotide sequence: TGCGCCAGCAGTGCGGGCGACTTGGAGGACACAGATACGCAGTATTTT.

This clone has only one observation. The chain joins TRBV6-6 to TRBJ2-7, with no clear D. V gave up 7 bases and J gave up 7 bases, with 26 bases separating them. The germline CDR1 and CDR2 sequences are MNHNY and SVGAGI (reference sequence). The CDR3 spans 16 residues. The CDR3 spells CASKETKLSPYGEQYF. The CDR3 DNA sequence: TGTGCCAGCAAAGAAACCAAGCTGTCGCCTTACGGGGAGCAGTACTTC.

V gene TRBV4-3 combines with J gene TRBJ2-7; possible D gene TRBD2, 6 bases. Trimming pared 4 bases from V and 7 bases from J, leaving 17 bases between. The CDR3 is 14 amino acids. Germline-derived CDR1 and CDR2 are LGHNA and YSLEER. In nucleotides, the CDR3 is TGCGCCAGCAGCCCCGGGACTCTACTAGGGGAGCAGTACTTC. Translating it yields CASSPGTLLGEQYF.

The rearrangement joins TRBV5-1 to TRBJ2-5; the match to TRBD1 covers 8 bases. CDR1 SGHRS and CDR2 YFSETQ come from the germline V gene. CDR3 length: 15 residues. Germline trimming cut 0 bases from V and 5 bases from J; bases unmatched to any gene: 6. The CDR3 DNA follows: TGCGCCAGCAGCTTGGCCGGGACAGGCGGGGAGACCCAGTACTTC. It translates to CASSLAGTGGETQYF.

The genes are TRBV7-9 and TRBJ1-1; possible D gene TRBD1, 5 bases. This CDR3 contains 13 residues. V gave up 5 bases and J gave up 4 bases, with 11 bases separating them. Germline CDR1 and CDR2: SEHNR and FQNEAQ (reference sequence). The CDR3 spells CASSQGSVTEAFF. The CDR3 DNA sequence: TGTGCCAGCAGCCAGGGCTCGGTCACTGAAGCTTTCTTT.

This clone was seen a handful of times. V gene TRBV11-2 combines with J gene TRBJ1-5, with a weak D call TRBD1 (6 bases). Trimming pared 0 bases from V and 9 bases from J, leaving 9 bases between. CDR1 and CDR2 (germline): SGHAT, FQNNGV. This CDR3 contains 13 residues. Here the CDR3 DNA reads TGTGCCAGCAGCTTAGACGGGGGCATGCCCCAGCATTTT. This encodes CASSLDGGMPQHF. Drawing the rest from reference TRBV11-2 and TRBJ1-5, the complete variable domain is EAGVAQSPRYKIIEKRQSVAFWCNPISGHATLYWYQQILGQGPKLLIQFQNNGVVDDSQLPKDRFSAERLKGVDSTLKIQPAKLEDSAVYLCASSLDGGMPQHFGDGTRLSIL.

The chain recombines TRBV9 with TRBJ2-7; 14 nucleotides line up with TRBD2. The CDR3 spans 16 residues. Germline V gene sequence: CDR1 SGDLS, CDR2 YYNGEE. J lost 5 bases, V lost 4 bases, and 8 bases had no gene match. The CDR3 is CASSSGLAGAVHEQYF. The CDR3 region has the DNA TGTGCCAGCAGCTCGGGACTAGCGGGGGCCGTCCACGAGCAGTACTTC.

There are a few counts of this clone. The chain combines TRBV29-1 with TRBJ1-1; no definite D call. This CDR3 has 13 residues. V lost 3 bases, J lost 0 bases, and 8 bases lay in between. Germline V gives CDR1 SQVTM, CDR2 ANQGSEA. In DNA, the CDR3 is TGCAGCGTTGATTTGACTCTGAACACTGAAGCTTTCTTT. Residues: CSVDLTLNTEAFF.

The gene calls are TRBV9 and TRBJ2-5; 8 nucleotides match TRBD2. Per the germline V gene, CDR1 is SGDLS and CDR2 is YYNGEE. This CDR3 contains 13 residues. With V trimmed by 0 bases and J by 5 bases, 0 bases remained unmatched. The CDR3 is CASSVAGGETQYF. DNA for the CDR3: TGTGCCAGCAGCGTAGCGGGGGGGGAGACCCAGTACTTC.

V gene TRBV4-1 combines with J gene TRBJ2-7; either TRBD1 or TRBD2 may supply D (5 bases each). Trimming pared 1 base from V and 5 bases from J, leaving 18 bases between. Germline V gene data show CDR1 as MGHRA and CDR2 as YSYEKL. This CDR3 contains 16 residues. CDR3 protein: CASSQGEGAGPDEQYF. The CDR3 DNA is TGCGCCAGCAGCCAAGGGGAAGGGGCGGGTCCCGACGAGCAGTACTTC.

The chain employs TRBV4-1 and TRBJ1-5; no clear D. V dropped 0 bases and J dropped 5 bases, with 5 bases sitting between them. The CDR3 consists of 13 residues. Germline V gene sequence: CDR1 MGHRA, CDR2 YSYEKL. The CDR3 DNA reads as TGCGCCAGCAGCCAAGAGGTCCATCAGCCCCAGCATTTT. Its translation: CASSQEVHQPQHF.

The rearrangement joins TRBV7-2 to TRBJ2-3, with 14 nucleotides matching TRBD2. Looked up from germline, CDR1 is SGHTA and CDR2 is FQGNSA. J gave up 3 bases and V 5 bases, and 4 bases lay outside the gene matches. The CDR3 runs 16 residues. The CDR3 sequence is CASSARTSGRTDTQYF. DNA for the CDR3: TGTGCCAGCAGCGCTAGGACTAGCGGGAGGACAGATACGCAGTATTTT. The variable domain in full, with the rest retrieved from reference TRBV7-2 and TRBJ2-3, is GAGVSQSPSNKVTEKGKDVELRCDPISGHTALYWYRQSLGQGLEFLIYFQGNSAPDKSGLPSDRFSAERTGGSVSTLTIQRTQQEDSAVYLCASSARTSGRTDTQYFGPGTRLTVL.

This CDR3 is CASSLRAGGPPDTQYF. The CDR3 nucleotides are TGCGCCAGCAGCTTGAGAGCGGGAGGCCCTCCAGATACGCAGTATTTT. The chain carries TRBV5-1 and TRBJ2-3; TRBD2 matches at 9 bases. Germline loops: CDR1 SGHRS, CDR2 YFSETQ. CDR3 length equals 16 residues. The trim removed 1 base at V and 4 bases at J, leaving 7 bases unmatched.

The genes are TRBV14 and TRBJ1-2; the D is unclear. The germline CDR1 and CDR2 sequences are SGHDN and FVKESK. V gave up 4 bases and J gave up 4 bases, with 10 bases separating them. The length of the CDR3 is 13 residues. The CDR3 region is CASSLGSGYGYTF. CDR3 DNA sequence: TGTGCCAGCAGCCTAGGGTCCGGCTATGGCTACACCTTC.

V and J are TRBV29-1 and TRBJ2-3, with 7 bases matching TRBD2. V lost 5 bases to trimming and J lost 3 bases; unmatched junction nucleotides: 2. CDR3 length equals 12 residues. Germline V gene sequence: CDR1 SQVTM, CDR2 ANQGSEA. CDR3 bases: TGCAGCGTTTCGGGGGGAACAGATACGCAGTATTTT. The encoded protein is CSVSGGTDTQYF.